This TCR beta chain came from a study of T-cell memory formation after mild COVID-19. The CDR3 runs 12 residues. Trimming stripped 10 bases from V and 4 bases from J, with 11 bases between. The germline V gene has CDR1 SNHLY and CDR2 FYNNEI. Each CDR3 protein gets one entry after TCRdb re-called the 5' RACE reads with MiXCR. Among 350,000 to 500,000 distinct CDR3 sequences listed, 18% were seen once. The clonotype comes from a man aged 18 to 30 who had mild COVID-19 (a few samples of this study predate the infection). Cell type and time point are not known. This chain connects TRBV2 to TRBJ2-1; D gene ambiguous. The sample was PBMCs or a T cell subset sorted from them (not recorded which). The CDR3 here is CATKGNYNEQFF. CDR3 in DNA: TGTGCCACAAAAGGGAATTACAATGAGCAGTTCTTC.